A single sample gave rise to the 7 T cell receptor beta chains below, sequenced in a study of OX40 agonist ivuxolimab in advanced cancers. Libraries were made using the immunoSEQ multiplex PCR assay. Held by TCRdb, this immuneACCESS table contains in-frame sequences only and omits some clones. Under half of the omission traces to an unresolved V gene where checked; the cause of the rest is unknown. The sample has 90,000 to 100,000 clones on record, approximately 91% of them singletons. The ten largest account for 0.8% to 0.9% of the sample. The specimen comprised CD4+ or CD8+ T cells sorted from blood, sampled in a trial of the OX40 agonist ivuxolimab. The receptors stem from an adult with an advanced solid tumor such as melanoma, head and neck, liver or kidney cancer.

The CDR3 nucleotides read TGTGCCAGCAGCAAAACGACGGACAGGGGGCGGGAACTGTTTTTT. Translating gives CASSKTTDRGRELFF. V gene TRBV7-9 combines with J gene TRBJ1-4; TRBD1 matches 11 bases. In germline, CDR1 is SEHNR, CDR2 FQNEAQ (reference sequence). With V trimmed by 5 bases and J by 12 bases, 11 bases remained unmatched. This CDR3 has 15 residues. The whole variable domain, filled in from reference TRBV7-9 and TRBJ1-4, reads DTGVSQNPRHKITKRGQNVTFRCDPISEHNRLYWYRQTLGQGPEFLTYFQNEAQLEKSRLLSDRFSAERPKGSFSTLEIQRTEQGDSAMYLCASSKTTDRGRELFFGSGTQLSVL.

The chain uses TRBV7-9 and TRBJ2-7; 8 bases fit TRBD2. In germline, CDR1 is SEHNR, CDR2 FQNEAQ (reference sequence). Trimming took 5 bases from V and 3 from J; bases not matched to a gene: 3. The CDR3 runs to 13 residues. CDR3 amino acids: CASSVTSDYEQYF. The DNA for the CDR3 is TGTGCCAGCAGCGTGACTAGCGACTACGAGCAGTACTTC. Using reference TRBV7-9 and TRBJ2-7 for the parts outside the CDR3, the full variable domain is DTGVSQNPRHKITKRGQNVTFRCDPISEHNRLYWYRQTLGQGPEFLTYFQNEAQLEKSRLLSDRFSAERPKGSFSTLEIQRTEQGDSAMYLCASSVTSDYEQYFGPGTRLTVT.

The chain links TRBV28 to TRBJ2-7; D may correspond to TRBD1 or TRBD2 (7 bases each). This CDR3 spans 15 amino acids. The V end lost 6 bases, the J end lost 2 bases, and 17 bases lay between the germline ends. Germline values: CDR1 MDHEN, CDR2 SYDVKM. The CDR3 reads CASSGGTEKPYEQYF. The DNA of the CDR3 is TGTGCCAGCAGCGGGGGGACAGAGAAGCCCTACGAGCAGTACTTC.

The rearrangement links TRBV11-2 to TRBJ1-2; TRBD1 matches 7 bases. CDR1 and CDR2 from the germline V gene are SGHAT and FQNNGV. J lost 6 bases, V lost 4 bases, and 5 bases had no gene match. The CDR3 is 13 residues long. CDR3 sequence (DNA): TGTGCCAGCAGCTCAGAGGGGGCGAATGGCTACACCTTC. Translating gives CASSSEGANGYTF.

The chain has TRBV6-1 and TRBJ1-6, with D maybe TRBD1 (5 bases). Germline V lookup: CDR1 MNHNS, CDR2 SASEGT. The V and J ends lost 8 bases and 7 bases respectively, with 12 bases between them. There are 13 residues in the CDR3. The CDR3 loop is CASGDRLNSPLHF. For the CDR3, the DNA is TGTGCCAGCGGGGACCGCTTAAATTCACCCCTCCACTTT.

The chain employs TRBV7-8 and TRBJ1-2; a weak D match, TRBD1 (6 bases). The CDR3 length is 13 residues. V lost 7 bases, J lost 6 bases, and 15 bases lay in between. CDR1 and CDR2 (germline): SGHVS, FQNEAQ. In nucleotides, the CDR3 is TGTGCCAGCACCCTCCCCGGGACAAATGGCTACACCTTC. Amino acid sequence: CASTLPGTNGYTF.

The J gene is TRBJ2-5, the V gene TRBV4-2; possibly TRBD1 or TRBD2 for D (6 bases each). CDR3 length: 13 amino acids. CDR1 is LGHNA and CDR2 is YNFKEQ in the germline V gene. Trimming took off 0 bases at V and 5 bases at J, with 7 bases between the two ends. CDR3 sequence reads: CASSQEGGETQYF. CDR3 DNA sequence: TGTGCCAGCAGCCAAGAAGGGGGGGAGACCCAGTACTTC.